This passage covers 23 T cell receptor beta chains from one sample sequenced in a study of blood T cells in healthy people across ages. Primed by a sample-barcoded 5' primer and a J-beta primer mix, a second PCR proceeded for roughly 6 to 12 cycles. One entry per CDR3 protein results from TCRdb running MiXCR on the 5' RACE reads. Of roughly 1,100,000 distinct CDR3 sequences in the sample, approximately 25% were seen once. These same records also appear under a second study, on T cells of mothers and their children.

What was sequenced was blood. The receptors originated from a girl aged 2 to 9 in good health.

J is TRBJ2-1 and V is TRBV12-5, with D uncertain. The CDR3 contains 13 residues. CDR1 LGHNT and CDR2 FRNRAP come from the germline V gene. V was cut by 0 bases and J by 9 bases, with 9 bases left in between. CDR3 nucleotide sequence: TGTGCTAGTGGTTTGGTAGGCGGTTTTGAGCAGTTCTTC. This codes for CASGLVGGFEQFF.

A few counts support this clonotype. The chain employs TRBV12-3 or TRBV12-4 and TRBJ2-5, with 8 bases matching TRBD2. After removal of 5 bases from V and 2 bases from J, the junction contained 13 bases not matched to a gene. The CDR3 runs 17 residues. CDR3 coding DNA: TGTGCCAGCAGTCCCGGGGGGGGTTGGGAGGTTCAAGAGACCCAGTACTTC. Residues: CASSPGGGWEVQETQYF.

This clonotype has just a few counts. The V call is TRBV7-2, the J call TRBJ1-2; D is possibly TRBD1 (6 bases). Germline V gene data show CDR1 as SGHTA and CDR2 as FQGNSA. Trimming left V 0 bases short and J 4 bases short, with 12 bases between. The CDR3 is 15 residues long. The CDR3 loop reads CASSLATGYLYGYTF. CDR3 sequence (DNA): TGTGCCAGCAGCTTAGCGACAGGCTACCTCTATGGCTACACCTTC.

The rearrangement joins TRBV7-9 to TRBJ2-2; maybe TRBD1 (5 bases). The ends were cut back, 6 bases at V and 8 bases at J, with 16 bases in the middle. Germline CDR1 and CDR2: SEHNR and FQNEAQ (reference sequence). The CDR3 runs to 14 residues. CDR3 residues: CASSLTAYEGELFF. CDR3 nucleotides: TGTGCCAGCAGTTTGACAGCATACGAAGGGGAGCTGTTTTTT.

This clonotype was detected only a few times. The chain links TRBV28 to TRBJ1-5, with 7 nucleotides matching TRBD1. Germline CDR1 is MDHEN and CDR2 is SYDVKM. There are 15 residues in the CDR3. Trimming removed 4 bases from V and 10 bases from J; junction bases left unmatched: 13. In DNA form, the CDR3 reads TGTGCCAGCAGTTCCATCGACAGGGAGGATCCCCCCCAGCATTTT. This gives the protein CASSSIDREDPPQHF. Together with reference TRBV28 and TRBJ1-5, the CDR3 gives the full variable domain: DVKVTQSSRYLVKRTGEKVFLECVQDMDHENMFWYRQDPGLGLRLIYFSYDVKMKEKGDIPEGYSVSREKKERFSLILESASTNQTSMYLCASSSIDREDPPQHFGDGTRLSIL.

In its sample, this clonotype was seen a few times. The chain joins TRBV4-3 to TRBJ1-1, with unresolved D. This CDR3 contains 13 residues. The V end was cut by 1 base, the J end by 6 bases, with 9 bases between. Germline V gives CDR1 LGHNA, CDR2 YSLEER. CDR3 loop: CASSQVRAPEAFF. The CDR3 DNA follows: TGCGCCAGCAGCCAAGTTAGAGCCCCTGAAGCTTTCTTT.

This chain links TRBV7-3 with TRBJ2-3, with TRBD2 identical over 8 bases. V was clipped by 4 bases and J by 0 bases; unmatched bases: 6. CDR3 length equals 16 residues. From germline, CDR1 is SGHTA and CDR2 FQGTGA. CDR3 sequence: CASSSRTSPSTDTQYF. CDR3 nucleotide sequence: TGTGCCAGCAGCTCGCGGACTAGCCCTAGCACAGATACGCAGTATTTT.

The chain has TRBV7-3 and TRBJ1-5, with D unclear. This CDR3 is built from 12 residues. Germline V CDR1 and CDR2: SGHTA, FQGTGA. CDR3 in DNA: TGTACAAGACTTGGGAGCAATCAGCCCCAGCATTTT. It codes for CTRLGSNQPQHF.

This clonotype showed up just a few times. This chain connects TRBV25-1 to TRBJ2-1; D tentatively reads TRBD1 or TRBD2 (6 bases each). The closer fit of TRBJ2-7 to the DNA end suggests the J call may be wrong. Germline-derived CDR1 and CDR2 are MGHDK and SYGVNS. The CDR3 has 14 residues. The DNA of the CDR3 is TGTGCCAGCCAAGCCGGGGGCTTCTCCTACGAGCAGTACTTC. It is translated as CASQAGGFSYEQYF.

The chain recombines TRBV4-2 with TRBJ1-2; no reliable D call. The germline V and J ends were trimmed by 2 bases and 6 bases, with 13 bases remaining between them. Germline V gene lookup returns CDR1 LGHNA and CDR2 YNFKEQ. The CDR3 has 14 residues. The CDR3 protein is CASSQPPQRDGYTF. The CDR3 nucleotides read TGTGCCAGCAGCCAACCCCCTCAGAGGGATGGCTACACCTTC.

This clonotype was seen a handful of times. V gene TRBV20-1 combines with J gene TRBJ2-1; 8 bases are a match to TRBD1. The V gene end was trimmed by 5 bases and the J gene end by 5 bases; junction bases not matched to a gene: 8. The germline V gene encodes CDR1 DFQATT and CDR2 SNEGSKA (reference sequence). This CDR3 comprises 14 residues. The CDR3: CSAGLGQENNEQFF. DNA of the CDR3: TGCAGTGCTGGGCTGGGACAGGAGAACAATGAGCAGTTCTTC.

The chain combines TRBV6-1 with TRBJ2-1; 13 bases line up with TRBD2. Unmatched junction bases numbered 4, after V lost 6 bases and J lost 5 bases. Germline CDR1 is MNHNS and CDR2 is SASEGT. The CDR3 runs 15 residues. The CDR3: CASRGGLAGNNEQFF. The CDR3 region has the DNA TGTGCCAGCAGGGGGGGACTAGCGGGGAACAATGAGCAGTTCTTC.

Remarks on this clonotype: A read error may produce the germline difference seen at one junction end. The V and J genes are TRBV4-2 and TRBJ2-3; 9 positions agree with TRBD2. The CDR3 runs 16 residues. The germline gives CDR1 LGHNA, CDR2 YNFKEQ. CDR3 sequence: CACSQTGTSSPDTQYF. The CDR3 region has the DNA TGTGCCTGCAGCCAAACCGGGACTAGCTCGCCAGATACGCAGTATTTT.

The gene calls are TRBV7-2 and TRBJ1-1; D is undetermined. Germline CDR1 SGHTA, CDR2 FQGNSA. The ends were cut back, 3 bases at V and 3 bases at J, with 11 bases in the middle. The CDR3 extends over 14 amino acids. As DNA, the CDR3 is TGTGCCAGCAGCTTCCTGAGGAGCCACACTGAAGCTTTCTTT. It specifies CASSFLRSHTEAFF.

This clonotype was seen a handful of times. CDR3 coding DNA: TGCAGTGCCATGGGACCCCTCAGGACCGGGGAGCTGTTTTTT. This codes for CSAMGPLRTGELFF. This rearrangement joins TRBV20-1 to TRBJ2-2; either TRBD1 or TRBD2 may supply D (5 bases each). Trimming took 6 bases from V and 5 from J, leaving 16 bases between them. The germline gives CDR1 DFQATT, CDR2 SNEGSKA (reference sequence). The CDR3 consists of 14 residues.

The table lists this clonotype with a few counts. The CDR3 DNA is TGTGCCAGCAGTGCCAACACGAAAGGACAGACGACCTATGGCTACACCTTC. It yields the protein CASSANTKGQTTYGYTF. The chain recombines TRBV6-4 with TRBJ1-2; TRBD1 might be the D (6 bases). The germline V gene encodes CDR1 MRHNA and CDR2 SNTAGT. There are 17 residues in the CDR3. V lost 4 bases and J lost 4, with 22 bases in between.

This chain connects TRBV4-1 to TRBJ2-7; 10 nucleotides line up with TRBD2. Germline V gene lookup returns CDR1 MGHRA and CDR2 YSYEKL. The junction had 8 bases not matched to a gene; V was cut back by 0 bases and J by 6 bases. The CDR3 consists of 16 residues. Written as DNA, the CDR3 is TGCGCCAGCAGCCAAGATGGGGCTAGCGGGAGTGGCGAGCAGTACTTC. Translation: CASSQDGASGSGEQYF.

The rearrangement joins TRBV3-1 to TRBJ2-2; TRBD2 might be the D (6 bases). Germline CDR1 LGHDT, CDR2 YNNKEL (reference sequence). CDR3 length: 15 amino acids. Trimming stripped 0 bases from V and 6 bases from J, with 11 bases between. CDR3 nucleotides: TGTGCCAGCAGCCAAGAAGTAGGGGAGGCCGGGGAGCTGTTTTTT. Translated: CASSQEVGEAGELFF.

The DNA for the CDR3 is TGTGCCAGCAGCGTAGGACTAGCGGGGAGGTCCTACAATGAGCAGTTCTTC. Amino acid sequence: CASSVGLAGRSYNEQFF. The genes are TRBV9 and TRBJ2-1, with 11 bases fitting TRBD2. Germline V lookup: CDR1 SGDLS, CDR2 YYNGEE. Losses at the gene ends were 0 bases for V and 1 base for J; bases not matched to a gene: 3. This CDR3 has 17 residues.

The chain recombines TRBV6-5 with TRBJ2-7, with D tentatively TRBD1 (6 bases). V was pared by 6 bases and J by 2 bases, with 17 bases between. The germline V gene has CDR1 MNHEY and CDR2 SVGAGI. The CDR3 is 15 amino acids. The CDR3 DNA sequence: TGTGCCAGCAGCACCCGACAGGCGAATCCCTACGAGCAGTACTTC. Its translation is CASSTRQANPYEQYF.

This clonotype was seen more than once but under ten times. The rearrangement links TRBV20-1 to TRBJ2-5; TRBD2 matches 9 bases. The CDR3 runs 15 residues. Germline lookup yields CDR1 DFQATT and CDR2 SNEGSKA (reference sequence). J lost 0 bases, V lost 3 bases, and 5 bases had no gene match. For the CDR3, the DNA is TGCAGTGCTAGGTATAGCGGGGGTAACCAAGAGACCCAGTACTTC. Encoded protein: CSARYSGGNQETQYF.

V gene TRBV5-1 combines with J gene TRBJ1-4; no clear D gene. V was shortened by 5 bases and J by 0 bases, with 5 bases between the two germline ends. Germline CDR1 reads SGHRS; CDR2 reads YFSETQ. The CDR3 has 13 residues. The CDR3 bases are TGCGCCAGCAGGATCACAACTAATGAAAAACTGTTTTTT. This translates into CASRITTNEKLFF. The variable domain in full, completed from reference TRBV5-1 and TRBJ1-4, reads KAGVTQTPRYLIKTRGQQVTLSCSPISGHRSVSWYQQTPGQGLQFLFEYFSETQRNKGNFPGRFSGRQFSNSRSEMNVSTLELGDSALYLCASRITTNEKLFFGSGTQLSVL.

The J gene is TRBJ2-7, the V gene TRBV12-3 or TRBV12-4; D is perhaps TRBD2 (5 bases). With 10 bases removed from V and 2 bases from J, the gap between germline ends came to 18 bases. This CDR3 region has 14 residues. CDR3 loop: CATTKEDRPYEQYF. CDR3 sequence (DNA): TGTGCCACTACTAAGGAGGACCGGCCCTACGAGCAGTACTTC.